Below are 7 T cell receptor beta chains sequenced from a single sample in a study of blood T cell repertoires in COVID-19. TCRdb keeps only in-frame clones here, not all; method: immunoSEQ multiplex PCR. The table shows some 150,000 clones, with around 80% occurring only once. Sample: PBMCs or T cells enriched from blood (not recorded which). Receptors were obtained from a woman between 45 and 65 years old who had recovered from COVID-19.

CDR3 coding DNA: TGTGCCAGCAGCCATGGGACAGGGGGTTTTGGGTACCAAGAGACCCAGTACTTC. It codes for CASSHGTGGFGYQETQYF. The chain recombines TRBV28 with TRBJ2-5, with 11 nucleotides matching TRBD1. The CDR3 has 18 amino acids. Germline CDR1 and CDR2: MDHEN and SYDVKM. V lost 6 bases, J lost 0 bases, and 12 bases stayed unmatched.

This chain uses TRBV7-9 with TRBJ1-1; 7 bases are shared with TRBD1. After removal of 5 bases from V and 1 base from J, the junction contained 4 bases not matched to a gene. CDR1 and CDR2 from the germline V gene are SEHNR and FQNEAQ (reference sequence). This CDR3 comprises 14 residues. For the CDR3, the DNA is TGTGCCAGCAGCGTGCAGGGGGGGAACACTGAAGCTTTCTTT. Translated, it gives CASSVQGGNTEAFF.

V gene TRBV15 combines with J gene TRBJ2-5, with a possible D match to TRBD2 (5 bases). The V gene's germline CDR1 is LNHNV and CDR2 YYDKDF (reference sequence). The CDR3 has 18 residues. V was pared by 1 base and J by 4 bases, with 22 bases between. In nucleotides, the CDR3 is TGTGCCACCAGCAGAGGAGTAGCGAGGTCGAGCTATGTAGAGACCCAGTACTTC. Encoded protein: CATSRGVARSSYVETQYF.

The V and J genes are TRBV29-1 and TRBJ1-2; weak D call: TRBD1 (6 bases). The CDR3 covers 10 residues. Germline loops: CDR1 SQVTM, CDR2 ANQGSEA. The ends were cut back, 6 bases at V and 6 bases at J, with 8 bases in the middle. The CDR3 protein is CSVQGNGYTF. The CDR3 bases are TGCAGCGTGCAGGGGAATGGCTACACCTTC.

This chain connects TRBV10-3 to TRBJ1-1; D may be TRBD1 (6 bases). The germline V gene has CDR1 ENHRY and CDR2 SYGVKD. This CDR3 is built from 15 residues. Between the trimmed V and J ends, which lost 6 bases and 3 bases, there was a span of 17 bases. The CDR3 DNA reads as TGTGCCATCAGGGGGACCAGGGGTGAGGACACTGAAGCTTTCTTT. Translation gives CAIRGTRGEDTEAFF.

This chain joins TRBV5-1 and TRBJ2-1; D is undetermined. Per the germline V gene, CDR1 is SGHRS and CDR2 is YFSETQ. The germline V and J ends were trimmed by 1 base and 8 bases, with 10 bases remaining between them. This CDR3 is built from 13 residues. CDR3 in amino acids: CASSLRPNYEQFF. DNA for the CDR3: TGCGCCAGCAGCTTGCGTCCTAACTATGAGCAGTTCTTC.

The genes are TRBV5-1 and TRBJ2-7; D unclear. V shed 1 base and J shed 2 bases, with 10 bases lying between them. This CDR3 spans 14 amino acids. Germline assignment: CDR1 SGHRS and CDR2 YFSETQ. This CDR3 is CASSLSQATYEQYF. DNA of the CDR3: TGCGCCAGCAGCTTGAGTCAGGCGACCTACGAGCAGTACTTC.